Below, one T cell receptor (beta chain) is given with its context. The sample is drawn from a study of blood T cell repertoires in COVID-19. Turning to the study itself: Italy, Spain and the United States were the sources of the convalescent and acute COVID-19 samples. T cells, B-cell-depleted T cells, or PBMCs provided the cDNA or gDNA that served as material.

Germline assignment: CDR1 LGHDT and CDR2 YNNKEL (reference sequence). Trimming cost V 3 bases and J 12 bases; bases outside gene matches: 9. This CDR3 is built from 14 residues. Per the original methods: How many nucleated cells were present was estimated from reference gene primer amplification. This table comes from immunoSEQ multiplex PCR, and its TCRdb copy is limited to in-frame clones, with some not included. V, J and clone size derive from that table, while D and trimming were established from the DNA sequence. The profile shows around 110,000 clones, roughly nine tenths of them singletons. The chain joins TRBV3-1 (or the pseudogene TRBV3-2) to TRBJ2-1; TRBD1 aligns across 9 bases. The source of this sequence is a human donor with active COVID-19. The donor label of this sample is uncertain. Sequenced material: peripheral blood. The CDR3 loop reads CASSQGAGQGSQFF. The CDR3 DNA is TGTGCCAGCAGCCAGGGGGCGGGACAGGGTTCGCAGTTCTTC.